The entry below describes one TCR beta chain. Starting 14 to 28 days after autologous transplant, ipilimumab 1 mg/kg was given. Through week 26, nivolumab 3 mg/kg IV was given weeks 1, 4, 7, 10, then biweekly. Here immunoSEQ multiplex PCR was the method, and the copy in TCRdb shows in-frame clones only, minus some. The sample yields about 47,000 clones, approximately 91% seen once. The data belong to a study of ipilimumab plus nivolumab after autologous stem cell transplantation. Study-level background: Patients received a median of roughly 5 ipilimumab and 8 nivolumab doses. The myeloma group: high-risk transplant-naive, or relapse within 3 years after first autologous transplant.

The V segment lost 5 bases and the J segment 4 bases; nucleotides outside the gene matches: 4. The CDR3 contains 15 residues. Germline assignment: CDR1 SGHTA and CDR2 FQGNSA. V and J are TRBV7-2 and TRBJ2-5, with 13 bases identical to TRBD2. Specimen: PBMCs, collected in a trial of ipilimumab plus nivolumab as post-transplant consolidation. This TCR was sampled from a male donor with multiple myeloma. The CDR3 DNA reads as TGTGCCAGCAGCGACCGGACTAGCGGGGGAGAGACCCAGTACTTC. This encodes CASSDRTSGGETQYF.